The clone carrying this T cell receptor beta chain was detected a few times. Trimming took off 1 base at V and 8 bases at J, with 11 bases between the two ends. This CDR3 contains 13 residues. Germline CDR1 and CDR2: SEHNR and FQNEAQ (reference sequence). The sample is drawn from a study of blood T cell repertoires in COVID-19. Study context: The United States, Italy and Spain supplied acute and convalescent COVID-19 samples. Sample material is recorded as cDNA or gDNA derived from T cells, B-cell-depleted T cells, or PBMCs.

Using immunoSEQ multiplex PCR, the repertoire was profiled, and TCRdb retains in-frame clones only, with some absent. Of fewer than 100,000 clones listed, approximately 90% are singletons. Specimen: peripheral blood. The sequence came from a human donor in a cohort sampled during active COVID-19. The rearrangement uses TRBV7-9 and TRBJ1-2; unclear D gene. The CDR3 reads CASSLEPSGGYTF. CDR3 coding DNA: TGTGCCAGCAGCTTAGAACCCAGCGGGGGCTACACCTTC.